The 3 T cell receptor beta chains given below trace back to one sample, sequenced in a study of cytomegalovirus exposure and HLA in healthy donors. The PCR made use of 60 Vbeta and 13 Jbeta primers. Generated by immunoSEQ multiplex PCR, the TCRdb table keeps only in-frame clones and is missing some. This table holds roughly 150,000 clones, 80% found once. Sequenced input: PBMCs. These receptors were obtained from a woman aged 40 to 50 in good health and CMV-seronegative.

The chain employs TRBV7-9 and TRBJ1-2, with D maybe TRBD1 (6 bases). CDR1 is SEHNR and CDR2 is FQNEAQ in the germline V gene (reference sequence). CDR3 length: 16 residues. Trimming stripped 3 bases from V and 0 bases from J, with 14 bases between. CDR3 DNA: TGTGCCAGCAGCTTCGGGACATCAATCTCTAACTATGGCTACACCTTC. Its translation: CASSFGTSISNYGYTF.

The chain has TRBV18 and TRBJ1-1; D is perhaps TRBD1 (5 bases). Germline V gives CDR1 KGHSH, CDR2 LQKENI. Trimming removed 4 bases at V and 4 bases at J, with 10 bases between. The CDR3 is 13 residues long. CDR3 nucleotides: TGTGCCAGCTCACAGGGGCCCAGCACTGAAGCTTTCTTT. It translates to CASSQGPSTEAFF.

The chain combines TRBV14 with TRBJ2-7, with 8 bases identical to TRBD2. V trimming: 4 bases; J trimming: 2 bases; junction bases outside the gene matches: 10. The length of the CDR3 is 16 residues. Germline CDR1 SGHDN, CDR2 FVKESK. As DNA, the CDR3 is TGTGCCAGCAGCCTGGGGGACCAGCGGGGGACCTACGAGCAGTACTTC. Translating it yields CASSLGDQRGTYEQYF.